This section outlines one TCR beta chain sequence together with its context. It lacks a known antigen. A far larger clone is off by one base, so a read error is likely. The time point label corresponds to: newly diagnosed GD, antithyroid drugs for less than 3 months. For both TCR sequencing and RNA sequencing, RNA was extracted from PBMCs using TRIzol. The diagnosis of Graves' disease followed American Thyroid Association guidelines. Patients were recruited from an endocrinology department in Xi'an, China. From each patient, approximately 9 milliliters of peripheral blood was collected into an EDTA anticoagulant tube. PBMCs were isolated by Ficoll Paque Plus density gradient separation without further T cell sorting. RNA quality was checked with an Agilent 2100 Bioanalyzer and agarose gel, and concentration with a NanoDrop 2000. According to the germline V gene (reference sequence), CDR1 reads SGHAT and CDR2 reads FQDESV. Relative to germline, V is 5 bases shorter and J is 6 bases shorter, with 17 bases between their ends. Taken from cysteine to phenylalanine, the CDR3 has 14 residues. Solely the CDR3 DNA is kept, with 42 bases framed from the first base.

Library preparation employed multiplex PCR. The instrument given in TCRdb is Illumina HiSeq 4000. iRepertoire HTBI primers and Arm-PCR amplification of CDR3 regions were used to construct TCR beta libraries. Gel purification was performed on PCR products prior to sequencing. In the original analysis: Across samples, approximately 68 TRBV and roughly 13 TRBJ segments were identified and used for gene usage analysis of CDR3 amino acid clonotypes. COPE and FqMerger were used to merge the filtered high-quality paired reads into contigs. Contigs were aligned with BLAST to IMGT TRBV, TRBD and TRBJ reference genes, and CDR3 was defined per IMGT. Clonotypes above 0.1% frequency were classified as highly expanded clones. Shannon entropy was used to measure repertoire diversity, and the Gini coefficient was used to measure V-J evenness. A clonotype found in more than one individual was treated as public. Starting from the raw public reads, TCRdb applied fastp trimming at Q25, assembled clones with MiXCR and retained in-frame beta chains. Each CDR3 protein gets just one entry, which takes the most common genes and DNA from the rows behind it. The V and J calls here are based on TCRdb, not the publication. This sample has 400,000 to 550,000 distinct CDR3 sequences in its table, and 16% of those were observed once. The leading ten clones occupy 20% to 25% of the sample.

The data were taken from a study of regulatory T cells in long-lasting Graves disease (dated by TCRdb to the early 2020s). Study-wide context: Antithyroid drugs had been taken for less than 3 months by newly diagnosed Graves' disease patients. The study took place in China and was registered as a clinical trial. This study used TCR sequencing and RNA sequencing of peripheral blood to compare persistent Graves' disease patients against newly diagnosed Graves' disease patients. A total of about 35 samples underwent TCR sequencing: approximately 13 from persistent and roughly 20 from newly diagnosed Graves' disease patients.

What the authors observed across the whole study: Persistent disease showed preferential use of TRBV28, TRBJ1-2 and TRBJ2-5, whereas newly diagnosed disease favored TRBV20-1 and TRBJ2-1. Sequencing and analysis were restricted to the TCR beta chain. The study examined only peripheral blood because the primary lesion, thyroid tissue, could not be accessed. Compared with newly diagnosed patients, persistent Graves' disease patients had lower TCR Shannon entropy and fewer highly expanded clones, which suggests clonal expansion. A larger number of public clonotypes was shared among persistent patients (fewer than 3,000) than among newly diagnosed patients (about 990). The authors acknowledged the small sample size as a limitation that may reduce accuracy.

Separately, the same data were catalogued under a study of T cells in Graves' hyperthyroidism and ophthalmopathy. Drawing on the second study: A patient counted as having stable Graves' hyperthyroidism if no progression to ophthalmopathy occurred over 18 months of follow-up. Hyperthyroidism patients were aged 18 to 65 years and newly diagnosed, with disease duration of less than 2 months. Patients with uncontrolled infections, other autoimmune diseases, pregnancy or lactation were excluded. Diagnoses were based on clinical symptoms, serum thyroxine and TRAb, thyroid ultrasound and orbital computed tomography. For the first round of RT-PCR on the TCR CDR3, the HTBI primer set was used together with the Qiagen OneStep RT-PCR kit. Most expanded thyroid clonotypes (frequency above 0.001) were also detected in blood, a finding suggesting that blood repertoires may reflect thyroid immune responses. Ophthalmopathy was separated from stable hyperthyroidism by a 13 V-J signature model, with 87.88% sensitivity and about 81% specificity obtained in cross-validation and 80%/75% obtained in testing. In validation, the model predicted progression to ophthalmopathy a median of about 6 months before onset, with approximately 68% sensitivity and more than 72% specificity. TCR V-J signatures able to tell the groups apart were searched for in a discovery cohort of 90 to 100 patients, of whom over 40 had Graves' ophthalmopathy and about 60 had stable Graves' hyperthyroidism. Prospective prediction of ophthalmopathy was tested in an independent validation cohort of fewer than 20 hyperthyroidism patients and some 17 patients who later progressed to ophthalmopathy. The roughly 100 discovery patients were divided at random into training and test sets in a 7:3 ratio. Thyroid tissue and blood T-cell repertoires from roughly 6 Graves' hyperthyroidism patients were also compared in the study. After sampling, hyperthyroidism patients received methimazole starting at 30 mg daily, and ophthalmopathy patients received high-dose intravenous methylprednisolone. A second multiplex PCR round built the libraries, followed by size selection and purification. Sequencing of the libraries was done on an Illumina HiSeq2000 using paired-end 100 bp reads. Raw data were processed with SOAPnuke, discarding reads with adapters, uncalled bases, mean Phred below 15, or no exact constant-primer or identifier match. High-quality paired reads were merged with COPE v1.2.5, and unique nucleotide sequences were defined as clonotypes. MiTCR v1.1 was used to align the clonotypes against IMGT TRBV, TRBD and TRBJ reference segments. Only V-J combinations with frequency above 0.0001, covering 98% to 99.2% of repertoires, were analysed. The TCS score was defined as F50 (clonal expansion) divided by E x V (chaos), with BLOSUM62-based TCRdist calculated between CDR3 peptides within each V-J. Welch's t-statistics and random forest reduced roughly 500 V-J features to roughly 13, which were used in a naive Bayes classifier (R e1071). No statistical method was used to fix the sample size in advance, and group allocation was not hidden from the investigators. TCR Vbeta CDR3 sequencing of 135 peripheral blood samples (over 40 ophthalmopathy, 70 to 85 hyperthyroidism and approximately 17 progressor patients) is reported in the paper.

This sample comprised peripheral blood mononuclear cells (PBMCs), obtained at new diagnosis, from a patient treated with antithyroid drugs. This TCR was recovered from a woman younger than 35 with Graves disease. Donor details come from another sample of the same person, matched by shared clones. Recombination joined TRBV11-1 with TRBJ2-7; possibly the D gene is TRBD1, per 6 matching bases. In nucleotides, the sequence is TGTGCCAGCAGCCATGGCAGGGACAACCGCGAGCAGTACTTC. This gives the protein CASSHGRDNREQYF. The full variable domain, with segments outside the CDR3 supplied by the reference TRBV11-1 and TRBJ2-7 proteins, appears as EAEVAQSPRYKITEKSQAVAFWCDPISGHATLYWYRQILGQGPELLVQFQDESVVDDSQLPKDRFSAERLKGVDSTLKIQPAELGDSAMYLCASSHGRDNREQYFGPGTRLTVT.